This TCR beta chain stems from a study of blood T cells in healthy people across ages. Notes on the study in general: Versus aged donors, long-lived donors had higher diversity and more naive CD4+ cells. The recorded TCR beta diversity per million T cells decreased in a roughly linear manner with age.

CDR1 and CDR2 (germline): ENHRY, SYGVKD. V was cut by 4 bases and J by 8 bases, with 15 bases left in between. CDR3 size: 14 residues. With regard to this clonotype: The antigen remains undetermined.

A second PCR of about 7 to 11 cycles used a sample-barcoded 5' primer and a J-beta primer mix. A template-switch adaptor that had 12 random nucleotides put a tag on each cDNA molecule. TCRdb recomputed calls from the 5' RACE reads with MiXCR, one row per CDR3 protein. The sample carries 980,000 or so distinct CDR3 sequences, about 48% recorded once. The source material was blood. The receptor's source is a man aged 25-40 years in good health. The chain employs TRBV10-3 and TRBJ2-1; TRBD2 might be the D (7 bases). This CDR3 is CAISGGGVGDEQFF. CDR3 nucleotides: TGTGCCATCAGTGGAGGGGGGGTCGGCGATGAGCAGTTCTTC.